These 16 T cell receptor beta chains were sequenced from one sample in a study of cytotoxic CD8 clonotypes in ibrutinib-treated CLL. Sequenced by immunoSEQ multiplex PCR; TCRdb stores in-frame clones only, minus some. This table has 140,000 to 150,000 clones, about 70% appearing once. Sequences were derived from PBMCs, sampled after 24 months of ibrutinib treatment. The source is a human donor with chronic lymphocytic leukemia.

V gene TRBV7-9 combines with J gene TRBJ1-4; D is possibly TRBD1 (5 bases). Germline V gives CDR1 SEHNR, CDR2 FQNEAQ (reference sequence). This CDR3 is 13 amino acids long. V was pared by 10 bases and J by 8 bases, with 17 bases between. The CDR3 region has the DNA TGTGCCACGCGGGGCCCCGGGGGGGAAAAACTGTTTTTT. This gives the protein CATRGPGGEKLFF. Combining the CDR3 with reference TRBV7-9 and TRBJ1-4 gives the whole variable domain DTGVSQNPRHKITKRGQNVTFRCDPISEHNRLYWYRQTLGQGPEFLTYFQNEAQLEKSRLLSDRFSAERPKGSFSTLEIQRTEQGDSAMYLCATRGPGGEKLFFGSGTQLSVL.

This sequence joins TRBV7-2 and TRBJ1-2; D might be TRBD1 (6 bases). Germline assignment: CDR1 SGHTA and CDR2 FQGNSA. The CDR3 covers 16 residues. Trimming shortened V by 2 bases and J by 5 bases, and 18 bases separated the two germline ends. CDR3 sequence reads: CASSLYGQGRGYGYTF. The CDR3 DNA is TGTGCCAGCAGCTTATATGGGCAGGGGAGGGGGTATGGCTACACCTTC. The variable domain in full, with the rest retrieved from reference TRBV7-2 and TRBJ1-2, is GAGVSQSPSNKVTEKGKDVELRCDPISGHTALYWYRQSLGQGLEFLIYFQGNSAPDKSGLPSDRFSAERTGGSVSTLTIQRTQQEDSAVYLCASSLYGQGRGYGYTFGSGTRLTVV.

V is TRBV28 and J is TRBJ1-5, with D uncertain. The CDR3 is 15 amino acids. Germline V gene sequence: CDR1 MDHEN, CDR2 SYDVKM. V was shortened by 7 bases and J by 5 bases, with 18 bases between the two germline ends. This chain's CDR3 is CASTAPHGEYQPQHF. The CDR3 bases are TGTGCCAGCACCGCCCCCCACGGAGAATATCAGCCCCAGCATTTT.

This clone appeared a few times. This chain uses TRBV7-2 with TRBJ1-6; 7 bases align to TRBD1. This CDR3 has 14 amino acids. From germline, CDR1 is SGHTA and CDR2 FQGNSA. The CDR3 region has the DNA TGTGCTTCAACGACAGGGAGGTTAAATTCACCCCTCCACTTT. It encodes CASTTGRLNSPLHF. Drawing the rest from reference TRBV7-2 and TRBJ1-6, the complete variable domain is GAGVSQSPSNKVTEKGKDVELRCDPISGHTALYWYRQSLGQGLEFLIYFQGNSAPDKSGLPSDRFSAERTGGSVSTLTIQRTQQEDSAVYLCASTTGRLNSPLHFGNGTRLTVT.

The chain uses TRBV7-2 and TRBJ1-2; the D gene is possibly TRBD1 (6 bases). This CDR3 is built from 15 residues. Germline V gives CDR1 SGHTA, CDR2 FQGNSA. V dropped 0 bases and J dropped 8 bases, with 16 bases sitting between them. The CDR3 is CASSLAPGGAGGYTF. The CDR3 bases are TGTGCCAGCAGCTTAGCCCCCGGGGGCGCGGGCGGCTACACCTTC. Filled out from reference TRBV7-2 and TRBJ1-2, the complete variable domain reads GAGVSQSPSNKVTEKGKDVELRCDPISGHTALYWYRQSLGQGLEFLIYFQGNSAPDKSGLPSDRFSAERTGGSVSTLTIQRTQQEDSAVYLCASSLAPGGAGGYTFGSGTRLTVV.

In nucleotides, the CDR3 is TGTGCCAGCAGCATTCCGGGACTAGCGCCCGGGGAGCTGTTTTTT. Translation gives CASSIPGLAPGELFF. The J gene is TRBJ2-2, the V gene TRBV7-9; 10 nucleotides align to TRBD2. V shed 5 bases and J 6 bases; nucleotides not matched to a gene: 6. Germline values: CDR1 SEHNR, CDR2 FQNEAQ (reference sequence). The length of the CDR3 is 15 residues.

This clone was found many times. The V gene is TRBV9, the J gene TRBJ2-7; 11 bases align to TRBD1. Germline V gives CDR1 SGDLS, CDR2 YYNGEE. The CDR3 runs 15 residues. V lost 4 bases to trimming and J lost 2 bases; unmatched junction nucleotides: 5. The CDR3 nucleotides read TGTGCCAGCAGCCCCGGGACAGGGGGGCCCTACGAGCAGTACTTC. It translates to CASSPGTGGPYEQYF. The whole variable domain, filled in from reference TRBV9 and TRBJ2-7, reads DSGVTQTPKHLITATGQRVTLRCSPRSGDLSVYWYQQSLDQGLQFLIQYYNGEERAKGNILERFSAQQFPDLHSELNLSSLELGDSALYFCASSPGTGGPYEQYFGPGTRLTVT.

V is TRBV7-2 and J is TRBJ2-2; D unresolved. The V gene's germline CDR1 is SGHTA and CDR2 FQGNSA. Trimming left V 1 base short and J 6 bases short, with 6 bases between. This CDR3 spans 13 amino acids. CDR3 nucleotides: TGTGCCAGCAGCTTAGGGTGGTCCGGGGAGCTGTTTTTT. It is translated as CASSLGWSGELFF. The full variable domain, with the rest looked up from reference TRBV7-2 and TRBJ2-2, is GAGVSQSPSNKVTEKGKDVELRCDPISGHTALYWYRQSLGQGLEFLIYFQGNSAPDKSGLPSDRFSAERTGGSVSTLTIQRTQQEDSAVYLCASSLGWSGELFFGEGSRLTVL.

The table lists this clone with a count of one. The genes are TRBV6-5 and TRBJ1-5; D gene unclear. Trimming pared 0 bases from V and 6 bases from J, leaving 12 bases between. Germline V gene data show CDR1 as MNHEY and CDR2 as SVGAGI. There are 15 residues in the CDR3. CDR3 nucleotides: TGTGCCAGCAGTTACTCGGGGAGGGTTGGTCAGCCCCAGCATTTT. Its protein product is CASSYSGRVGQPQHF.

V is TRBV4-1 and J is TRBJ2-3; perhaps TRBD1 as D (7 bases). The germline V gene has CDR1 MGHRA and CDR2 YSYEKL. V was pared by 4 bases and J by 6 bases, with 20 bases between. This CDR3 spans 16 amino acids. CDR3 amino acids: CASSLGASAGGDTQYF. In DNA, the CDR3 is TGCGCCAGCAGCCTGGGGGCTAGCGCAGGGGGGGATACGCAGTATTTT.

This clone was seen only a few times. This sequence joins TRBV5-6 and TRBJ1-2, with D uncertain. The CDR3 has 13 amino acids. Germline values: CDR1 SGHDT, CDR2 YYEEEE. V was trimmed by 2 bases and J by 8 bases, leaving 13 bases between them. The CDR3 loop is CASSFVGESGYTF. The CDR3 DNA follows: TGTGCCAGCAGCTTCGTCGGAGAGAGCGGCTACACCTTC.

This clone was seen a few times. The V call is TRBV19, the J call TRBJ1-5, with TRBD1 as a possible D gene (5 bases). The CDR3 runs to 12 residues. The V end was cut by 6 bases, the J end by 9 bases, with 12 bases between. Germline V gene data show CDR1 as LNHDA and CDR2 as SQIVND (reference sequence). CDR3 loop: CASSGGGWPQHF. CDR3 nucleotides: TGTGCCAGTAGCGGGGGAGGTTGGCCCCAGCATTTT.

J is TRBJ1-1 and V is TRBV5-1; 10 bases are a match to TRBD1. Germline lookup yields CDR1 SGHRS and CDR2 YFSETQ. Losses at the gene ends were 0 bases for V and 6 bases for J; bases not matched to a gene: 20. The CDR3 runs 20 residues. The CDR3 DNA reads TGCGCCAGCAGCTTGGCCGGGACAGGGGTAAACGGGGGGAGGGTCGCTGAAGCTTTCTTT. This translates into CASSLAGTGVNGGRVAEAFF.

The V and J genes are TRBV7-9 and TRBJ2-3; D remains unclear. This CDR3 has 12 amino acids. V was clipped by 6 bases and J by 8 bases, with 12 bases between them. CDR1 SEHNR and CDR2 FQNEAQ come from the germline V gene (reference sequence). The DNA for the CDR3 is TGTGCCAGCAGACCGGCCGAAGGTACGCAGTATTTT. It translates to CASRPAEGTQYF.

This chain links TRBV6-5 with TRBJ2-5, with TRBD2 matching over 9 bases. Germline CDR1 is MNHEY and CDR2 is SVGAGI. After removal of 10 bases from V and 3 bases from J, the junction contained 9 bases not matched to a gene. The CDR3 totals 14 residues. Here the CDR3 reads CATAEGGREETQYF. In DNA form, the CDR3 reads TGTGCCACGGCAGAGGGCGGGAGGGAAGAGACCCAGTACTTC.

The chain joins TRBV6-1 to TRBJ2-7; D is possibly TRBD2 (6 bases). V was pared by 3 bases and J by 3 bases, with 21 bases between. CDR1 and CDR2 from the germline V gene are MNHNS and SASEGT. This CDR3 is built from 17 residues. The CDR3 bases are TGTGCCAGCAGTGAGGGGGGTCTTAGACGGGGCTTCTACGAGCAGTACTTC. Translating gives CASSEGGLRRGFYEQYF.